This T cell receptor (beta chain) was recovered during a study of blood T cell repertoires in COVID-19. Only one count was recorded for this clone. Recruits, aged roughly 18 to 90 years, lived in around 24 US areas. Participants had their cohort set by participant-reported clinical history. Recovered Cohort 3 donors showed two negative PCRs, clearance, or symptom resolution. The germline gives CDR1 SEHNR, CDR2 FQNEAQ (reference sequence). V gave up 3 bases and J gave up 7 bases; unmatched junction bases: 11. The CDR3 runs to 15 residues. Method: immunoSEQ multiplex PCR; TCRdb's copy keeps in-frame clones and lacks some. The sample lists about 390,000 clones, about 86% occurring once.

The receptor was isolated from a woman in her 50s who had recovered from COVID-19. Sequencing input: PBMCs or T cells enriched from blood (not recorded which). The chain carries TRBV7-9 and TRBJ1-2, with 7 bases that match TRBD1. CDR3 amino acids: CASSLGGQLPSGYTF. CDR3 coding DNA: TGTGCCAGCAGCTTGGGGGGACAGCTTCCTTCTGGCTACACCTTC.